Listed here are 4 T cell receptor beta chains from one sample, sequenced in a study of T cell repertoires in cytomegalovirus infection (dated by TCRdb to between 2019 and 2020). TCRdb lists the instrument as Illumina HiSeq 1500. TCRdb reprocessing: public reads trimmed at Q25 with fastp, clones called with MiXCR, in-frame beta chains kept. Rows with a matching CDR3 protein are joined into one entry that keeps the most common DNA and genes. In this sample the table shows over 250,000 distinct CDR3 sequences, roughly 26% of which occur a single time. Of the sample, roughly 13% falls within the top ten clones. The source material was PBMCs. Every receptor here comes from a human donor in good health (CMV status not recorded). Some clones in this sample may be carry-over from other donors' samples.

CDR3 DNA sequence: TGTGCCAGCAGGATGTCCAGGCAGAACACCGGGGAGCTGTTTTTT. Its translation is CASRMSRQNTGELFF. The chain has TRBV6-1 and TRBJ2-2; D call uncertain. The V end was cut by 6 bases, the J end by 1 base, with 12 bases between. Germline V lookup: CDR1 MNHNS, CDR2 SASEGT. This CDR3 is 15 amino acids long.

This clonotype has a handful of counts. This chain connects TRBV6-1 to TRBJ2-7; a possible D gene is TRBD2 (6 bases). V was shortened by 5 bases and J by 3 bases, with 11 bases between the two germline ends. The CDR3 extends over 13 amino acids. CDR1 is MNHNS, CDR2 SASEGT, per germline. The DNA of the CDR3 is TGTGCCAGCAGTCCCGCGGGGCTCTACGAGCAGTACTTC. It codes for CASSPAGLYEQYF.

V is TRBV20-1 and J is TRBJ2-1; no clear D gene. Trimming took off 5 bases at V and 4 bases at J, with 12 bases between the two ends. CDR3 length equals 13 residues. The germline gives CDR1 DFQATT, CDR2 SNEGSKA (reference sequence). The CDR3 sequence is CSAPPTGYNEQFF. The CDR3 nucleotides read TGCAGTGCTCCCCCCACTGGTTACAATGAGCAGTTCTTC.

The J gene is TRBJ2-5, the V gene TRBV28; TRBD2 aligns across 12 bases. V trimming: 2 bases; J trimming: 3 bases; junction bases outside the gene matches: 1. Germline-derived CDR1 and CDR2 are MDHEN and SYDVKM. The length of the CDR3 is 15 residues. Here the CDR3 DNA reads TGTGCCAGCAGTTTACTAGCGGGAGGGGAAGAGACCCAGTACTTC. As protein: CASSLLAGGEETQYF.